One and the same sample provided the 21 T cell receptor beta chains below, sequenced in a study of cytomegalovirus exposure and HLA in healthy donors (dated by TCRdb to about 2017). Library preparation was by the immunoSEQ multiplex PCR assay. A mixture of 60 forward primers for TCR Vbeta segments and 13 reverse primers for TCR Jbeta segments was used in the multiplex PCR. TCRdb's version of the immuneACCESS table is confined to in-frame rearrangements and falls short of the full clone set. An unresolved V gene accounts for under half of the shortfall where checked; the remainder is of unknown origin. This sample is represented by 60,000 to 90,000 clones; less than 85% of them were singletons. Clones ranked in the top ten supply roughly 10% of the sample. The sample taken for sequencing was PBMCs. Receptor source: a woman between 50 and 59 years old in good health and CMV-seropositive.

This sequence joins TRBV12-5 and TRBJ2-1; no definite D call. Trimming left V 4 bases short and J 3 bases short, with 7 bases between. The CDR3 is 13 amino acids. The germline V gene has CDR1 LGHNT and CDR2 FRNRAP. The CDR3, as DNA: TGTGCTAGTGGTTCAACCGGCTACAATGAGCAGTTCTTC. This translates into CASGSTGYNEQFF.

The chain employs TRBV5-5 and TRBJ1-5; 12 positions match TRBD1. CDR1 SGHKS and CDR2 YYEKEE come from the germline V gene (reference sequence). This CDR3 spans 16 amino acids. Trimming removed 4 bases from V and 5 bases from J; junction bases left unmatched: 7. The CDR3 coding sequence is TGTGCCAGCAGCCTCGGGACAGGGGGCTCCCATCAGCCCCAGCATTTT. Translating it yields CASSLGTGGSHQPQHF.

V usage is TRBV7-3 and J usage is TRBJ2-1; TRBD2 aligns across 8 bases. This CDR3 has 15 residues. Germline V gene data show CDR1 as SGHTA and CDR2 as FQGTGA. Trimming cost V 5 bases and J 4 bases; bases outside gene matches: 7. The CDR3 protein is CASSLVLAGYNEQFF. As DNA, the CDR3 is TGTGCCAGCAGCCTAGTGTTAGCGGGATACAATGAGCAGTTCTTC.

This clone was seen just once. CDR3 loop: CASNHEVAGRLTYTF. DNA of the CDR3: TGTGCCAGCAACCACGAGGTGGCGGGGCGGCTCACCTACACCTTC. The chain has TRBV5-6 and TRBJ1-2; a weak D match, TRBD1 (5 bases). The germline CDR1 and CDR2 sequences are SGHDT and YYEEEE. V shed 6 bases and J shed 10 bases, with 25 bases lying between them. This CDR3 contains 15 residues.

The rearrangement joins TRBV28 to TRBJ1-1; 11 positions match TRBD1. Losses at the gene ends were 2 bases for V and 7 bases for J; bases not matched to a gene: 9. Germline V gene lookup returns CDR1 MDHEN and CDR2 SYDVKM. The CDR3 runs to 16 residues. This chain's CDR3 is CASSLPHGQGAVEAFF. CDR3 coding DNA: TGTGCCAGCAGTTTACCCCACGGACAGGGGGCGGTTGAAGCTTTCTTT.

This rearrangement joins TRBV27 to TRBJ2-7; D not resolved. Germline CDR1 MNHEY, CDR2 SMNVEV (reference sequence). This CDR3 region has 13 residues. V gave up 2 bases and J gave up 6 bases, with 11 bases separating them. The CDR3 loop is CASSLVLSGEQYF. The CDR3 DNA reads TGTGCCAGCAGTTTAGTGCTATCCGGCGAGCAGTACTTC.

The chain has TRBV10-3 and TRBJ1-5; 9 nucleotides match TRBD1. Trimming took 3 bases from V and 5 from J; bases not matched to a gene: 5. The germline V gene has CDR1 ENHRY and CDR2 SYGVKD. This CDR3 has 15 residues. As DNA, the CDR3 is TGTGCCATCAGTGACCCGGGACAGGGCCATCAGCCCCAGCATTTT. Protein: CAISDPGQGHQPQHF.

This chain joins TRBV28 and TRBJ1-6, with a possible D match to TRBD1 (5 bases). Germline lookup yields CDR1 MDHEN and CDR2 SYDVKM. V was shortened by 2 bases and J by 6 bases, with 8 bases between the two germline ends. The CDR3 has 14 residues. The CDR3 nucleotides are TGTGCCAGCAGTTTAGCGGACACTAATTCACCCCTCCACTTT. Its protein is CASSLADTNSPLHF.

The chain is built from TRBV14 and TRBJ2-7; D gene ambiguous. The CDR3 is made up of 12 amino acids. CDR1 and CDR2 from the germline V gene are SGHDN and FVKESK. V was cut by 5 bases and J by 3 bases, with 8 bases left in between. The CDR3: CASSVLGYEQYF. In DNA, the CDR3 is TGTGCCAGCAGCGTACTCGGCTACGAGCAGTACTTC.

The chain uses TRBV5-1 and TRBJ2-5, with D possibly matching TRBD1 (6 bases). Germline V gene lookup returns CDR1 SGHRS and CDR2 YFSETQ. CDR3 length: 15 residues. Trimming pared 4 bases from V and 2 bases from J, leaving 15 bases between. CDR3 DNA: TGCGCCAGCAGCAGAATCCGGGACAAGCAAGAGACCCAGTACTTC. Translated, it gives CASSRIRDKQETQYF.

The rearrangement links TRBV7-9 to TRBJ2-7; D is undetermined. The germline V gene has CDR1 SEHNR and CDR2 FQNEAQ (reference sequence). The CDR3 length is 12 residues. With 6 bases removed from V and 5 bases from J, the gap between germline ends came to 11 bases. This CDR3 is CASSQNTDEQYF. The CDR3 DNA sequence: TGTGCCAGCAGTCAAAACACCGACGAGCAGTACTTC.

This rearrangement joins TRBV4-1 to TRBJ2-2; D remains ambiguous. CDR3 size: 14 residues. Germline V gene sequence: CDR1 MGHRA, CDR2 YSYEKL. With 6 bases removed from V and 0 bases from J, the gap between germline ends came to 8 bases. DNA for the CDR3: TGCGCCAGCAGGAGTAACTCGAACACCGGGGAGCTGTTTTTT. Protein: CASRSNSNTGELFF.

The CDR3 sequence: CASRDRGGNEQYF. The CDR3, as DNA: TGTGCCAGCAGGGACAGGGGAGGAAACGAGCAGTACTTC. The chain uses TRBV6-6 and TRBJ2-7; TRBD1 agrees at 9 bases. V was clipped by 6 bases and J by 5 bases; unmatched bases: 5. The V gene's germline CDR1 is MNHNY and CDR2 SVGAGI (reference sequence). The CDR3 sequence is 13 residues long.

The rearrangement joins TRBV19 to TRBJ2-2; tentatively, D is TRBD1 (6 bases). This CDR3 is built from 14 residues. Per germline, CDR1 LNHDA and CDR2 SQIVND (reference sequence). V was pared by 1 base and J by 5 bases, with 8 bases between. The CDR3 DNA is TGTGCCAGTAGTATAGGGGGGCAAACCGGGGAGCTGTTTTTT. This gives the protein CASSIGGQTGELFF.

The chain recombines TRBV18 with TRBJ2-7; D possibly corresponds to TRBD1 (6 bases). There are 13 residues in the CDR3. Trimming cost V 8 bases and J 3 bases, with 14 bases left between them. CDR1 is KGHSH and CDR2 is LQKENI in the germline V gene. CDR3 residues: CASHQGTIYEQYF. The DNA of the CDR3 is TGTGCCAGCCACCAGGGGACAATCTACGAGCAGTACTTC.

CDR3 loop: CASSRAGTGDTEAFF. CDR3 nucleotides: TGCGCCAGCAGCCGAGCCGGGACAGGGGATACTGAAGCTTTCTTT. This chain connects TRBV4-3 to TRBJ1-1; 10 nucleotides align to TRBD1. This CDR3 region has 15 residues. Unmatched junction bases numbered 7, after V lost 4 bases and J lost 5 bases. Germline CDR1 is LGHNA and CDR2 is YSLEER.

The rearrangement uses TRBV28 and TRBJ1-4; a possible D gene is TRBD1 (5 bases). This CDR3 has 14 residues. V lost 3 bases and J lost 1, with 6 bases in between. Germline CDR1 is MDHEN and CDR2 is SYDVKM. CDR3 amino acids: CASSFQGTNEKLFF. CDR3 DNA sequence: TGTGCCAGCAGTTTCCAGGGAACTAATGAAAAACTGTTTTTT. The full variable domain, in which reference TRBV28 and TRBJ1-4 provide the parts outside the CDR3, is DVKVTQSSRYLVKRTGEKVFLECVQDMDHENMFWYRQDPGLGLRLIYFSYDVKMKEKGDIPEGYSVSREKKERFSLILESASTNQTSMYLCASSFQGTNEKLFFGSGTQLSVL.

The chain recombines TRBV5-4 with TRBJ1-5; 7 positions match TRBD1. Looked up from germline, CDR1 is SGHNT and CDR2 is YYREEE (reference sequence). V lost 3 bases, J lost 7 bases, and 4 bases stayed unmatched. This CDR3 has 13 residues. This CDR3 reads CASSSSGGQPQHF. The CDR3 DNA sequence: TGTGCCAGCAGCTCCTCAGGGGGGCAGCCCCAGCATTTT.

In its sample, this clone was seen a few times. The rearrangement joins TRBV5-1 to TRBJ2-5; the D is unclear. This CDR3 contains 14 residues. CDR1 is SGHRS and CDR2 is YFSETQ in the germline V gene. V was cut by 0 bases and J by 2 bases, with 8 bases left in between. The CDR3 sequence is CASSLGQDQETQYF. In DNA, the CDR3 is TGCGCCAGCAGCTTGGGACAAGATCAAGAGACCCAGTACTTC.

The V gene is TRBV7-8, the J gene TRBJ1-1, with D possibly TRBD1 on 5 matching bases. The CDR3 is 14 residues long. Trimming shortened V by 2 bases and J by 4 bases, and 11 bases separated the two germline ends. From germline, CDR1 is SGHVS and CDR2 FQNEAQ. CDR3 in DNA: TGTGCCAGCAGCTTAATCCAGGGTGGCACTGAAGCTTTCTTT. Translated, it gives CASSLIQGGTEAFF.

This rearrangement joins TRBV28 to TRBJ2-5; 8 nucleotides match TRBD2. This CDR3 has 14 residues. Trimming removed 8 bases from V and 6 bases from J; junction bases left unmatched: 11. In germline, CDR1 is MDHEN, CDR2 SYDVKM. The CDR3 DNA reads as TGTGCCAGCTTCCCCGGGGGGGCCCGAAAGACCCAGTACTTC. Protein product: CASFPGGARKTQYF.